Below, 8 T cell receptor beta chains from the same sample are listed, as sequenced in a study of cytomegalovirus exposure and HLA in healthy donors. The PCR ran on 60 Vbeta and 13 Jbeta primers. Some clones are missing from TCRdb's copy, which holds only in-frame ones; the method was immunoSEQ multiplex PCR. The table records some 140,000 clones, roughly 80% of them present only once. The sequenced sample consisted of PBMCs. The receptors here all came from a man aged 25 to 45 in good health and CMV-seropositive.

The rearrangement links TRBV6-1 to TRBJ1-3; 9 bases are shared with TRBD1. CDR1 is MNHNS and CDR2 is SASEGT in the germline V gene. The V gene end was trimmed by 0 bases and the J gene end by 9 bases; junction bases not matched to a gene: 6. The length of the CDR3 is 15 residues. The CDR3: CASSEAGQGLGTIYF. CDR3 nucleotide sequence: TGTGCCAGCAGTGAAGCGGGACAGGGACTCGGCACCATATATTTT.

The rearrangement links TRBV5-1 to TRBJ2-5, with TRBD1 matching over 9 bases. This CDR3 contains 16 residues. J lost 2 bases, V lost 0 bases, and 5 bases had no gene match. Germline V gene lookup returns CDR1 SGHRS and CDR2 YFSETQ. This CDR3 reads CASSLGGTGLQETQYF. CDR3 DNA: TGCGCCAGCAGCTTGGGCGGGACAGGGTTACAAGAGACCCAGTACTTC.

V gene TRBV6-1 combines with J gene TRBJ1-1; D remains unclear. Trimming cost V 8 bases and J 5 bases, with 21 bases left between them. The CDR3 consists of 15 residues. The germline V gene encodes CDR1 MNHNS and CDR2 SASEGT. The CDR3 DNA sequence: TGTGCCAGCGAGTCACAACGACACGGTGGGACTGAAGCTTTCTTT. Encoded protein: CASESQRHGGTEAFF.

CDR3 coding DNA: TGCGCCAGCAGCTTCTCCCTACAAGAGACCCAGTACTTC. Its translation: CASSFSLQETQYF. The V and J genes are TRBV5-1 and TRBJ2-5, with D unclear. The germline V and J ends were trimmed by 2 bases and 2 bases, with 7 bases remaining between them. There are 13 residues in the CDR3. The germline V gene has CDR1 SGHRS and CDR2 YFSETQ.

The gene calls are TRBV5-1 and TRBJ2-5; D ambiguous. The CDR3 has 15 amino acids. The ends were cut back, 0 bases at V and 1 base at J, with 10 bases in the middle. Germline values: CDR1 SGHRS, CDR2 YFSETQ. CDR3 protein: CASSLGRAFQETQYF. The DNA of the CDR3 is TGCGCCAGCAGCTTGGGCCGAGCGTTCCAAGAGACCCAGTACTTC.

V usage is TRBV30 and J usage is TRBJ1-1, with D tentatively TRBD1 (6 bases). Germline V gene lookup returns CDR1 GTSNPN and CDR2 SVGIG (reference sequence). Trimming took off 4 bases at V and 7 bases at J, with 16 bases between the two ends. This CDR3 is built from 13 residues. CDR3 sequence (DNA): TGTGCCTGGATGCTGTCTGGGGGCAATGAAGCTTTCTTT. Its translation is CAWMLSGGNEAFF.

The chain links TRBV15 to TRBJ2-1, with D perhaps TRBD2 (5 bases). Germline V gene lookup returns CDR1 LNHNV and CDR2 YYDKDF (reference sequence). This CDR3 region has 12 residues. Trimming cost V 5 bases and J 10 bases, with 12 bases left between them. This CDR3 is CATSSGLLEQFF. The CDR3 DNA reads TGTGCCACCAGCTCAGGACTGCTAGAGCAGTTCTTC.

The chain recombines TRBV5-6 with TRBJ2-7; D is possibly TRBD1 (5 bases). The V gene's germline CDR1 is SGHDT and CDR2 YYEEEE. The CDR3 consists of 16 residues. Trimming left V 5 bases short and J 7 bases short, with 25 bases between. CDR3: CASRITYKGPNGEQYF. CDR3 DNA: TGTGCCAGCAGAATTACTTACAAGGGGCCTAACGGTGAGCAGTACTTC.